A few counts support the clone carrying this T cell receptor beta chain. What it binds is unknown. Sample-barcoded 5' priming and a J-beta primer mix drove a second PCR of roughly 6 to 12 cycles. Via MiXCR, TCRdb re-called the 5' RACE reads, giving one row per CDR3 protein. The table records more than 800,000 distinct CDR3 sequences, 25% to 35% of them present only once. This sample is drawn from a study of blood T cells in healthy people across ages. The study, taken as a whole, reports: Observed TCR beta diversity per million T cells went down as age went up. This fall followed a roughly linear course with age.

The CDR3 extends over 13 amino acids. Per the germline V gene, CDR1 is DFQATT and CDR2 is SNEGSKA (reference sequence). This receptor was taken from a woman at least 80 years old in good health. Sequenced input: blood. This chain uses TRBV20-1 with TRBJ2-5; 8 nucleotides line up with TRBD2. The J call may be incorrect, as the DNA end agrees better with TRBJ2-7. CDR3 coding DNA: TGCAGTGCTAGACCGGGGGGGCCGGACGAGCAGTACTTC. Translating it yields CSARPGGPDEQYF.